This passage covers 2 T cell receptor beta chains from one sample sequenced in a study of blood T cells in healthy people across ages. Using a J-beta primer mix together with a sample-barcoded 5' primer, a second PCR was run for about 6 to 12 cycles. TCRdb processed the 5' RACE reads anew with MiXCR; each CDR3 protein has one entry. The sample contains about 1.8 million distinct CDR3 sequences, 40% to 55% of which appear only once. Sequenced sample: blood. Receptor source: a woman between 40 and 50 years old in good health.

The rearrangement links TRBV4-2 to TRBJ2-3; maybe TRBD1 (5 bases). The germline V gene has CDR1 LGHNA and CDR2 YNFKEQ. The ends were cut back, 0 bases at V and 6 bases at J, with 22 bases in the middle. The CDR3 spans 18 residues. The CDR3 nucleotides are TGTGCCAGCAGCCAAGATCGGACGAGACAGAGCCTCATGGATACGCAGTATTTT. Protein sequence: CASSQDRTRQSLMDTQYF.

A few counts support this clonotype. This chain uses TRBV4-3 with TRBJ2-1; D is perhaps TRBD2 (6 bases). The CDR3 is 15 amino acids. CDR1 is LGHNA, CDR2 YSLEER, per germline. Trimming pared 0 bases from V and 9 bases from J, leaving 15 bases between. The CDR3 nucleotides read TGCGCCAGCAGCCAAGATCGTGGGGGGTGGGGTGAGCAGTTCTTC. Its translation: CASSQDRGGWGEQFF.